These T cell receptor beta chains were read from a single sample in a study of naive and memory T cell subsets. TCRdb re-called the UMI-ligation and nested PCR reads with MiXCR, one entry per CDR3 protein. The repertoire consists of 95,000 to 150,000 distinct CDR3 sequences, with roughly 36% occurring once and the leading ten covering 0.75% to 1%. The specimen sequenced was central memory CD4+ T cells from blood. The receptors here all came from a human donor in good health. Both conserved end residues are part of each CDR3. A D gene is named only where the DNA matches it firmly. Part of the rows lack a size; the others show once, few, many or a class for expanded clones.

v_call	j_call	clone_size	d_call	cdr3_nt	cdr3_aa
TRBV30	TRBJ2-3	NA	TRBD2	TGTGCCTGGAGTGTACCCCGATCGGGCGGGAGGGCCCTCCGAGATACGCAGTATTTT	CAWSVPRSGGRALRDTQYF
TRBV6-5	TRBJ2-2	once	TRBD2	TGTGCCAGCAGTCAGCTAGCGGGAGGGGCCGGGGAGCTGTTTTTT	CASSQLAGGAGELFF
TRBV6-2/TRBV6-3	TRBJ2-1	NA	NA	TGTGCCAGCAAAAGACGGAGCTCCTACAATGAGCAGTTCTTC	CASKRRSSYNEQFF
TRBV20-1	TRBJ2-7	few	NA	TGCAGTGCTAGGTCCGGGAGCGGGCTCGAGCAGTACTTC	CSARSGSGLEQYF
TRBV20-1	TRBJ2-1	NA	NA	TGCAGTGTTTCCCGGACTAACTCCTACAATGAGCAGTTCTTC	CSVSRTNSYNEQFF
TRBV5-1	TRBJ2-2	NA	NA	TGCGCCAGCAGACAATACTCCATTTCGGGCACCGGGGAGCTGTTTTTT	CASRQYSISGTGELFF
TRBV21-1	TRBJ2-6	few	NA	TGTGCCAGCGAGTGGCGGCCGGTGGCCAACGTCCTGACTTTC	CASEWRPVANVLTF
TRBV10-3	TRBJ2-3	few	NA	TGTGCCATCAGTGACCTAGGGACCCAAGAAGATACGCAGTATTTT	CAISDLGTQEDTQYF
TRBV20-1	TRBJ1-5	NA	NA	TGCAGTGCAAATGACCCGAGGAGCAATCAGCCCCAGCATTTT	CSANDPRSNQPQHF
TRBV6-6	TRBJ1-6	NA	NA	TGTGCCAGCAGTTACTTAGGGGGGAGCGGGACACCCCTCCACTTT	CASSYLGGSGTPLHF
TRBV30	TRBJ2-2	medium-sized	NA	TGTGCCTGGGAACAGGAGCTAAAGAACACCGGGGAGCTGTTTTTT	CAWEQELKNTGELFF
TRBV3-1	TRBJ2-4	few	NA	TGTGCCAGCAGCCCTGGACAGTTGCACATTCAGTACTTC	CASSPGQLHIQYF
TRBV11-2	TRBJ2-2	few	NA	TGTGCCAGCAGCGCGTACAACACCGGGGAGCTGTTTTTT	CASSAYNTGELFF
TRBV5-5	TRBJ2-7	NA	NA	TGTGCCAGCAGTCAGACACAACAGGGTAACTACGAGCAGTACTTC	CASSQTQQGNYEQYF
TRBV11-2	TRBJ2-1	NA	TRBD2	TGTGCCAGCCGGACTAGCGGTTACAATGAGCAGTTCTTC	CASRTSGYNEQFF
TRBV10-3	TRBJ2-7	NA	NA	TGTGCCATCAGAGTCTCGGGTGCCCAGCAGTACTTC	CAIRVSGAQQYF
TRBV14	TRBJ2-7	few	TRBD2	TGTGCCAGCGCTCTTCGGAGCGGGAGGGCCGGAACTACCTACGAGCAGTACTTC	CASALRSGRAGTTYEQYF
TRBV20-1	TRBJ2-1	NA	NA	TGCAGTGCTCCTCACCCGCCCTTCTACAATGAGCAGTTCTTC	CSAPHPPFYNEQFF
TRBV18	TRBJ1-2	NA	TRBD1	TGTGCCAGCGCCTCCGGGACAGGGTTTCGTGGCTACACCTTC	CASASGTGFRGYTF
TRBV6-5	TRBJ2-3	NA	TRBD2	TGTGCCAGCAGTTACGATCTGCCGGGACTAGCGGGAGGGGGGTTGGCAGATACGCAGTATTTT	CASSYDLPGLAGGGLADTQYF
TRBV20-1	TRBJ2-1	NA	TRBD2	TGCAGTGCCCTGACTAGCGGGAGTTATTCCTACAATGAGCAGTTCTTC	CSALTSGSYSYNEQFF
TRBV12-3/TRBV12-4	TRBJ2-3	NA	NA	TGTGCCAGCAGTTTCAGTGACCGAGATACGCAGTATTTT	CASSFSDRDTQYF
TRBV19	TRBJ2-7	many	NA	TGTGCCAGTAGTGGACGGATCCCCTACGACGAGCAGTACTTC	CASSGRIPYDEQYF
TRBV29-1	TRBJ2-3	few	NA	TGCAGCGTTGAAGTGGACAGCCCAAGGGATACGCAGTATTTT	CSVEVDSPRDTQYF
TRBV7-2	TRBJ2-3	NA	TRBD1	TGTGCCAGCAGGCAACAGGGGGCCCGGACAGATACGCAGTATTTT	CASRQQGARTDTQYF
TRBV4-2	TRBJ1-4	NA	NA	TGTGCCAGCAGCCAAGTTGTGGACAGAGGGAATGAAAAACTGTTTTTT	CASSQVVDRGNEKLFF
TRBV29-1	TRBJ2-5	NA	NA	TGCAGCGTTGAACCCGGACGGCAAGAGACCCAGTACTTC	CSVEPGRQETQYF
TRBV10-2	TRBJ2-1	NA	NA	TGCGCCAGCCAATCAGGCACCTACAATGAGCAGTTCTTC	CASQSGTYNEQFF
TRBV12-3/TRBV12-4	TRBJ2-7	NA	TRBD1	TGTGCCAGCAGTCCAAGACAGGGGTACTCCTACGAGCAGTACTTC	CASSPRQGYSYEQYF
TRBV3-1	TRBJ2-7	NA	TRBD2	TGTGCCAGCAGCCGCGGTAGCGGGGCCCCTAAGCAGTACTTC	CASSRGSGAPKQYF
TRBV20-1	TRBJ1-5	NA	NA	TGCAGTGCTAGAGATCACACAGGGTATAGCAATCAGCCCCAGCATTTT	CSARDHTGYSNQPQHF
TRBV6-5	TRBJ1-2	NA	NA	TGTGCCAGCAGTTACTCGACTTACAGGTCTGGCTACACCTTC	CASSYSTYRSGYTF
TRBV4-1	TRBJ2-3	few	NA	TGCGCCAGCAGCCAAGACTGGTACACAGATACGCAGTATTTT	CASSQDWYTDTQYF
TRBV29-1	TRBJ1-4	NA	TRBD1	TGCAGCGCTTCCGGGACAGGTGATGAAAAACTGTTTTTT	CSASGTGDEKLFF
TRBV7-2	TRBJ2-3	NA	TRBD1	TGTGCCAGCAGTTCCCGGGACAGGGGCACAGATACGCAGTATTTT	CASSSRDRGTDTQYF
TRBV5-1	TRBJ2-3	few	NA	TGCGCCAGCAGCTTGGTTGGCAGCCTAACTAGCACAGATACGCAGTATTTT	CASSLVGSLTSTDTQYF
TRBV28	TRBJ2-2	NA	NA	TGTGCCAGCATCGGACAGCAGAACACCGGGGAGCTGTTTTTT	CASIGQQNTGELFF
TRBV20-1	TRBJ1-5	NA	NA	TGCAGTGCTCCCAGGAAGGGAGGACCCAATCAGCCCCAGCATTTT	CSAPRKGGPNQPQHF
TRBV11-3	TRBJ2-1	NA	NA	TGTGCCAGCACCAACCAGGGGAGTGAGCAGTTCTTC	CASTNQGSEQFF
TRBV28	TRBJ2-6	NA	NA	TGTGCCAGCGTCACCGCCGGCTCTGGGGCCAACGTCCTGACTTTC	CASVTAGSGANVLTF
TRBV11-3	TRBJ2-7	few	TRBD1	TGTGCCAGCAGCTTAGCGGGACAGGCCTACGAGCAGTACTTC	CASSLAGQAYEQYF
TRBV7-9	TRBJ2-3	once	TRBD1	TGTGCCAGCAGGGCTACAGGGGTAGATACGCAGTATTTT	CASRATGVDTQYF
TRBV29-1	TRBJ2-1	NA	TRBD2	TGCAGCGCAACTAGCGGGAGAAATAATGAGCAGTTCTTC	CSATSGRNNEQFF
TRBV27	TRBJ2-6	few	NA	TGTGCCAGCAACTCATACAGCTCTGGGGCCAACGTCCTGACTTTC	CASNSYSSGANVLTF
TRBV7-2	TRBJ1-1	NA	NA	TGTGCCAGCAGCCAGGGGATTACAGGGTCGGCGGGCACTGAAGCTTTCTTT	CASSQGITGSAGTEAFF
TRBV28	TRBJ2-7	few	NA	TGTGCCAGCAGTTTCCGCCGGACAGCCTACGGCGAGCAGTACTTC	CASSFRRTAYGEQYF